Only a few counts were recorded for the clone carrying this T cell receptor (beta chain). The source of the sample is a study of patients and donors after allogeneic stem cell transplantation. CDR3 length equals 17 residues. Trimming stripped 5 bases from V and 0 bases from J, with 17 bases between. TCRdb reprocessed the RT-PCR reads via MiXCR and lists one record per CDR3 protein. Among some 960,000 distinct CDR3 sequences listed, 18% were seen once. The TCR comes from a human donor who was either an allogeneic HSCT recipient or a stem cell or donor lymphocyte infusion donor (not recorded which). It is not recorded whose cells these are; they may come from a transplant donor. The sample taken for sequencing was blood, either unsorted or a sorted T cell fraction (not recorded which). The chain uses TRBV12-3 or TRBV12-4 and TRBJ1-3, with a weak D call TRBD1 (5 bases). The DNA of the CDR3 is TGTGCCAGCAGTACCCTTCGGACACAACACTCTGGAAACACCATATATTTT. Its protein is CASSTLRTQHSGNTIYF.